The rows below give T cell receptor beta chains drawn from one sample of a study of blood T cell repertoires in COVID-19. Assay: immunoSEQ multiplex PCR; the TCRdb copy retains only in-frame clones and omits some. Of tens of thousands of clones in the sample, 60% to 85% were seen once. Sequencing input: peripheral blood. The receptors were sampled from a man aged 65 to 85 with acute or convalescent COVID-19. Each CDR3 is given with its conserved first and last residue. The D gene is left open where the match is weak. Size values are once, few and many counts, or a class for expanded clones, and some rows have none.

CDR3 protein	CDR3 DNA	V gene	J gene	D gene	clone size
CASSLVSGDEQFF	TGTGCCAGCAGCTTGGTCTCAGGGGATGAGCAGTTCTTC	TRBV5-6	TRBJ2-1	-	-
CASSPGTVGSGANVLTF	TGTGCCAGCAGTCCTGGGACAGTGGGGTCTGGGGCCAACGTCCTGACTTTC	TRBV28	TRBJ2-6	TRBD1	once
CAWSLRQDGGPQHF	TGTGCCTGGAGTCTCAGACAGGACGGTGGGCCCCAGCATTTT	TRBV30	TRBJ1-5	-	-
CASSQGQVHEQYF	TGCGCCAGCAGCCAGGGACAGGTCCACGAGCAGTACTTC	TRBV4-1	TRBJ2-7	TRBD1	-
CASSSRRQDSRSPLHF	TGTGCCAGCAGCTCCCGGAGACAGGACTCTAGATCACCCCTCCACTTT	TRBV7-8	TRBJ1-6	-	-
CASSVTGSSYNEQFF	TGTGCCAGCAGCGTAACAGGGAGCTCCTACAATGAGCAGTTCTTC	TRBV9	TRBJ2-1	-	few
CASSSSSGQPNYGYTF	TGTGCCAGCAGCTCCTCGTCCGGACAACCTAACTATGGCTACACCTTC	TRBV7-6	TRBJ1-2	-	few
CASSGGGRDRANTEAFF	TGTGCCAGCAGCGGCGGGGGTCGGGACAGGGCTAACACTGAAGCTTTCTTT	TRBV9	TRBJ1-1	TRBD1	-
CSVRTGVYGYTF	TGCAGCGTGAGGACAGGGGTTTATGGCTACACCTTC	TRBV29-1	TRBJ1-2	TRBD1	once
CASSVRDRASYNSPLHF	TGTGCCAGCAGTGTCCGGGACAGGGCGTCCTATAATTCACCCCTCCACTTT	TRBV2	TRBJ1-6	TRBD1	-
CASSSIAPGLAGVNEQFF	TGCGCCAGCAGCTCCATCGCCCCGGGACTAGCGGGAGTCAATGAGCAGTTCTTC	TRBV5-1	TRBJ2-1	TRBD2	-
CASSLMVGHTQYF	TGTGCCAGCAGCTTAATGGTGGGGCATACGCAGTATTTT	TRBV7-3	TRBJ2-3	-	-
CASSEFRETEAFF	TGCGCCAGCAGTGAGTTCCGGGAAACTGAAGCTTTCTTT	TRBV10-1	TRBJ1-1	-	-
CASSFSEMNTEAFF	TGTGCCAGCAGTTTCAGCGAAATGAACACTGAAGCTTTCTTT	TRBV7-8	TRBJ1-1	-	-
CATSGGLRGTGDTQYF	TGTGCCACCAGTGGAGGGCTCAGGGGAACAGGAGATACGCAGTATTTT	TRBV24-1	TRBJ2-3	-	-
CASSLGAGGKTQYF	TGTGCCAGCAGCTTAGGGGCGGGGGGAAAGACCCAGTACTTC	TRBV7-2	TRBJ2-5	TRBD2	-
CAIRGQGPDTQYF	TGTGCCATCAGGGGACAGGGGCCAGATACGCAGTATTTT	TRBV10-3	TRBJ2-3	TRBD1	-
CASSRTGGGTGELFF	TGTGCCAGTAGTAGGACAGGGGGCGGAACCGGGGAGCTGTTTTTT	TRBV19	TRBJ2-2	TRBD1	-
CASNTGGNQPQHF	TGTGCCAGCAATACAGGGGGCAATCAGCCCCAGCATTTT	TRBV2	TRBJ1-5	TRBD1	-
CATSAGTLISGANVLTF	TGTGCCACCAGTGCCGGGACACTTATCTCTGGGGCCAACGTCCTGACTTTC	TRBV24-1	TRBJ2-6	-	-